This is a list of T cell receptor beta chains from one sample in a study of blood T cell repertoires in COVID-19. Libraries were prepared by immunoSEQ multiplex PCR; TCRdb keeps only in-frame clonotypes and omits some of them. This table has about 480,000 clones, roughly nine tenths appearing once. The source material was peripheral blood. These receptors all come from a woman aged 45-65 years with COVID-19, enrolled during active disease. The conserved cysteine and the conserved F or W are not part of the CDR3 here. The order of the fields is J gene, V gene, CDR3 protein.

j_gene: TRBJ1-1; v_gene: TRBV10-3; CDR3aa: AIRGQGDPEAF
j_gene: TRBJ1-1; v_gene: TRBV6-5; CDR3aa: ASSYSARAITEAF
j_gene: TRBJ2-3; v_gene: TRBV7-3; CDR3aa: ASSLRLAGGGDTQY
j_gene: TRBJ2-2; v_gene: TRBV16; CDR3aa: ASSQEGFGAGELF
j_gene: TRBJ1-2; v_gene: TRBV7-8; CDR3aa: ASSLMPGAPNYGYT
j_gene: TRBJ2-5; v_gene: TRBV12-3/TRBV12-4; CDR3aa: ASSPRVAPQY
j_gene: TRBJ2-1; v_gene: TRBV13; CDR3aa: ASSPGLNSYNEQF
j_gene: TRBJ2-5; v_gene: TRBV10-3; CDR3aa: AISDSFQETQY
j_gene: TRBJ1-3; v_gene: TRBV6-5; CDR3aa: ASRGGTPNTIY
j_gene: TRBJ1-2; v_gene: TRBV7-3; CDR3aa: ASSPGQGEGYT
j_gene: TRBJ2-2; v_gene: TRBV9; CDR3aa: ASSPWDSARVSGELF
j_gene: TRBJ1-1; v_gene: TRBV6-5; CDR3aa: ASSLDRMNTEAF
j_gene: TRBJ1-2; v_gene: TRBV6-5; CDR3aa: ASSYSIGGPEGYT
j_gene: TRBJ1-1; v_gene: TRBV6-5; CDR3aa: ASSYSRNSLTEAF
j_gene: TRBJ1-2; v_gene: TRBV27; CDR3aa: ASSRQGSYT
j_gene: TRBJ1-2; v_gene: TRBV19; CDR3aa: ASGGVLQNGYT
j_gene: TRBJ2-1; v_gene: TRBV7-9; CDR3aa: ASSLEGVQHDEQF
j_gene: TRBJ1-4; v_gene: TRBV4-1; CDR3aa: ASSQEDSQNEKLF
j_gene: TRBJ2-5; v_gene: TRBV2; CDR3aa: ASSERGQEETQY
j_gene: TRBJ1-1; v_gene: TRBV3-1/TRBV3-2; CDR3aa: ASSLQKGQMNTEAF
j_gene: TRBJ2-3; v_gene: TRBV29-1; CDR3aa: SAGQGSTDTQY